This T cell receptor (beta chain) is from a study of CD4 T cells in relation to SARS-CoV-2 and coronaviruses. As for the study in general: A couple of subjects were Hispanic; patients were 8 males and a handful of females.

Here immunoSEQ multiplex PCR was the method, and the copy in TCRdb shows in-frame clones only, minus some. The top ten hold roughly a tenth of the sample, which has tens of thousands of clones, around 87% seen once. The CDR3 is 17 amino acids. The chain employs TRBV21-1 and TRBJ2-7; the D call of TRBD2 is as the table states it, not checked on the DNA. TRBV21-1 is flagged as a pseudogene. The sequence was collected from an adult with COVID-19. The specimen was memory CD4+ T cells from PBMCs. As DNA, the CDR3 is TGTGCCAGCAGCAAAGTCTGGCCTAGCGGGGGGGGAGACGAGCAGTACTTC. It specifies CASSKVWPSGGGDEQYF.